This T cell receptor (beta chain) was found in a study of regulatory T cells in long-lasting Graves disease. Trimming cost V 6 bases and J 7 bases; bases outside gene matches: 15. The length of the CDR3 is 17 residues. Germline values: CDR1 MNHEY, CDR2 SMNVEV (reference sequence). Building of the TCR beta libraries involved iRepertoire HTBI primers and Arm-PCR of CDR3 regions. In the original workflow: Detected in the samples were just over 60 TRBV and over 11 TRBJ segments. MiXCR, run by TCRdb on the multiplex PCR reads, gives a single entry per CDR3 protein. TCRdb's processing, not the study's, gives the V and J calls here. The data show around 420,000 distinct CDR3 sequences, about 16% seen once. Broader study findings: Relative to newly diagnosed Graves' patients, persistent ones had lower TCR diversity.

The time point denotes: newly diagnosed GD, antithyroid drugs for less than 3 months. Extracted PBMC RNA gave rise to the TCR library. As collected, the peripheral blood samples measured 7.5 to 9 milliliters each and went into EDTA tubes. This clonotype appeared many times. What it binds is unknown. This rearrangement joins TRBV27 to TRBJ1-2; 12 positions agree with TRBD1. The source was peripheral blood mononuclear cells (PBMCs), collected at new diagnosis, from a patient treated with antithyroid drugs. The TCR was taken from a female donor with Graves disease. The CDR3 region has the DNA TGTGCCAGCAGCAAAGGGGGACAGGGGGCTGCTGATGGTGGCTACACCTTC. This translates into CASSKGGQGAADGGYTF.